These 20 T cell receptor beta chains were sequenced from one sample in a study of blood T cell repertoires in COVID-19. Clones were sequenced by immunoSEQ multiplex PCR, and TCRdb holds only the in-frame ones, with some missing. In the table there are approximately 280,000 clones, approximately 84% of which are singletons. What was sequenced was peripheral blood. The receptors shown here come from a human donor with COVID-19, enrolled during active disease. The donor label of this sample is uncertain.

The rearrangement uses TRBV11-3 and TRBJ2-1; D possibly corresponds to TRBD2 (6 bases). CDR3 size: 14 residues. Germline CDR1 is SGHNT and CDR2 is YENEEA. V was clipped by 5 bases and J by 5 bases, with 13 bases between them. The CDR3 loop is CASSPGTQDNEQFF. CDR3 sequence (DNA): TGTGCCAGCAGCCCCGGGACTCAAGACAATGAGCAGTTCTTC.

This rearrangement joins TRBV21-1 to TRBJ1-4. TRBV21-1 corresponds to a pseudogene. CDR3 size: 14 residues. CDR3 protein: CASGRAEGSEKLFF. The CDR3 bases are TGTGCCAGCGGACGGGCCGAGGGTAGCGAAAAACTGTTTTTT.

The chain combines TRBV11-3 with TRBJ2-7, with a tentative D call TRBD2 (6 bases). The CDR3 is 13 residues long. The ends were cut back, 8 bases at V and 6 bases at J, with 17 bases in the middle. Germline CDR1 is SGHNT and CDR2 is YENEEA. For the CDR3, the DNA is TGTGCCAGCCGCGCTAGCGAGGCGGGCGAGCAGTACTTC. Translating it yields CASRASEAGEQYF.

The V call is TRBV5-1, the J call TRBJ2-1; 10 nucleotides line up with TRBD2. The germline V gene has CDR1 SGHRS and CDR2 YFSETQ. The ends lost 4 bases at V and 5 bases at J; junction bases unmatched: 6. CDR3 length equals 15 residues. CDR3 residues: CASSSLAGADNEQFF. CDR3 nucleotide sequence: TGCGCCAGCAGCAGCCTAGCGGGAGCTGACAATGAGCAGTTCTTC.

The chain recombines TRBV28 with TRBJ2-3; tentative D call: TRBD1 (6 bases). V lost 3 bases to trimming and J lost 3 bases, with 19 bases between them. This CDR3 comprises 17 residues. CDR1 and CDR2 (germline): MDHEN, SYDVKM. In nucleotides, the CDR3 is TGTGCCAGCAGTTTTATGGTTTTTGTGGGGGCAACAGATACGCAGTATTTT. Its translation is CASSFMVFVGATDTQYF. Variable domain in full (rest from reference TRBV28 and TRBJ2-3): DVKVTQSSRYLVKRTGEKVFLECVQDMDHENMFWYRQDPGLGLRLIYFSYDVKMKEKGDIPEGYSVSREKKERFSLILESASTNQTSMYLCASSFMVFVGATDTQYFGPGTRLTVL.

This clone has just a few counts. The chain links TRBV30 to TRBJ2-2, with TRBD2 matching 11 bases. Per the germline V gene, CDR1 is GTSNPN and CDR2 is SVGIG (reference sequence). CDR3 length: 17 residues. After removal of 4 bases from V and 5 bases from J, the junction contained 12 bases not matched to a gene. CDR3 residues: CAWKRLAGGTGTGELFF. CDR3 in DNA: TGTGCCTGGAAGCGGCTAGCGGGAGGTACGGGAACCGGGGAGCTGTTTTTT.

The chain couples TRBV6-5 to TRBJ1-5; possibly TRBD1 for D (6 bases). CDR1 and CDR2 (germline): MNHEY, SVGAGI. The CDR3 loop spans 13 amino acids. V lost 6 bases and J lost 11, with 17 bases in between. CDR3 in amino acids: CASRDLDRTAQHF. The CDR3 DNA sequence: TGTGCCAGCAGGGACCTGGACAGAACGGCCCAGCATTTT.

V is TRBV7-3 and J is TRBJ2-5; 7 nucleotides match TRBD2. The CDR3 contains 16 residues. After removal of 5 bases from V and 2 bases from J, the junction contained 11 bases not matched to a gene. CDR1 is SGHTA and CDR2 is FQGTGA in the germline V gene. The CDR3 DNA reads TGTGCCAGCAGCCCACAGGCGGCTAGCGGACAAGAGACCCAGTACTTC. It is translated as CASSPQAASGQETQYF.

The table lists this clone with a count of one. V is TRBV19 and J is TRBJ2-3; 7 bases are shared with TRBD2. With 9 bases clipped from V and 6 bases from J, the junction kept 3 bases outside the gene matches. Germline V lookup: CDR1 LNHDA, CDR2 SQIVND (reference sequence). This CDR3 is built from 11 residues. For the CDR3, the DNA is TGTGCCAGCCGGCGGGGGGATACGCAGTATTTT. Encoded protein: CASRRGDTQYF.

V and J are TRBV7-9 and TRBJ2-2; D remains unclear. Germline loops: CDR1 SEHNR, CDR2 FQNEAQ (reference sequence). This CDR3 comprises 16 residues. Trimming removed 5 bases at V and 0 bases at J, with 13 bases between. The DNA for the CDR3 is TGTGCCAGCAGCCCGCCTGGGCTATCGAACACCGGGGAGCTGTTTTTT. Translated: CASSPPGLSNTGELFF.

As concerns this clone: One junction end does not reproduce the germline sequence, and a read error may be involved. The chain recombines TRBV28 with TRBJ1-5, with D unclear. Germline CDR1 is MDHEN and CDR2 is SYDVKM. CDR3 size: 13 residues. For the CDR3, the DNA is TGTGCCAGCACTTTATCGGAGGATCAGCCCCAGCATTTT. Protein product: CASTLSEDQPQHF.

The rearrangement joins TRBV5-4 to TRBJ1-2; weak D call: TRBD1 (6 bases). The ends were cut back, 4 bases at V and 8 bases at J, with 21 bases in the middle. The CDR3 is made up of 15 amino acids. The V gene's germline CDR1 is SGHNT and CDR2 YYREEE (reference sequence). The CDR3, as DNA: TGTGCCAGCAGCCCCGCAAGGCCACAGGGTGGAGGCTACACCTTC. Translation: CASSPARPQGGGYTF.

The chain recombines TRBV24-1 with TRBJ2-1; tentative D call: TRBD2 (5 bases). The CDR3 spans 16 residues. V gave up 4 bases and J gave up 0 bases, with 12 bases separating them. Per the germline V gene, CDR1 is KGHDR and CDR2 is SFDVKD. The CDR3 DNA reads as TGTGCCACCAGTGACCCTAGCTCAAGCTCCTACAATGAGCAGTTCTTC. Translating it yields CATSDPSSSSYNEQFF.

The J gene is TRBJ1-5, the V gene TRBV6-6; D is ambiguous. The germline V gene encodes CDR1 MNHNY and CDR2 SVGAGI (reference sequence). This CDR3 region has 14 residues. With 1 base removed from V and 2 bases from J, the gap between germline ends came to 6 bases. The CDR3 loop reads CASSYYGGNQPQHF. CDR3 DNA sequence: TGTGCCAGCAGTTACTACGGGGGCAATCAGCCCCAGCATTTT.

In this sample, this clone turned up once. The chain combines TRBV13 with TRBJ1-1, with 7 bases aligning to TRBD1. The CDR3 contains 15 residues. Germline loops: CDR1 PRHDT, CDR2 FYEKMQ (reference sequence). Unmatched junction bases numbered 6, after V lost 1 base and J lost 4 bases. The CDR3 is CASSLDRGAGTEAFF. The CDR3 nucleotides read TGTGCCAGCAGCTTAGACAGGGGCGCCGGCACTGAAGCTTTCTTT.

V usage is TRBV5-4 and J usage is TRBJ1-5; D might be TRBD1 (5 bases). CDR1 and CDR2 (germline): SGHNT, YYREEE (reference sequence). The V end was cut by 0 bases, the J end by 3 bases, with 7 bases between. The CDR3 contains 14 residues. The CDR3 loop is CASSLAGFNQPQHF. CDR3 in DNA: TGTGCCAGCAGCTTGGCAGGGTTCAATCAGCCCCAGCATTTT.

This rearrangement joins TRBV24-1 to TRBJ2-1; 9 nucleotides match TRBD1. The CDR3 sequence is 16 residues long. V was pared by 7 bases and J by 7 bases, with 13 bases of the junction left unmatched. Germline-derived CDR1 and CDR2 are KGHDR and SFDVKD. The CDR3 nucleotides are TGTGCCACCAGGAAAGTGACAGGGGGGGAATATAATGAGCAGTTCTTC. It is translated as CATRKVTGGEYNEQFF.

V usage is TRBV10-1 and J usage is TRBJ2-5; TRBD1 matches 10 bases. The V segment lost 1 base and the J segment 5 bases; nucleotides outside the gene matches: 7. This CDR3 region has 16 residues. Germline assignment: CDR1 WNHNN and CDR2 SYGVQD (reference sequence). This chain's CDR3 is CASSELRQGALETQYF. The DNA of the CDR3 is TGCGCCAGCAGTGAGTTAAGACAGGGGGCGTTGGAGACCCAGTACTTC.

The chain has TRBV2 and TRBJ1-4; 7 bases agree with TRBD1. J gave up 4 bases and V 6 bases, and 5 bases lay outside the gene matches. The CDR3 runs to 14 residues. The V gene's germline CDR1 is SNHLY and CDR2 FYNNEI. CDR3 loop: CASRIGTDNEKLFF. As DNA, the CDR3 is TGTGCCAGCAGGATTGGGACAGATAATGAAAAACTGTTTTTT.

The chain is built from TRBV27 and TRBJ2-7; the match to TRBD1 covers 9 bases. Germline trimming cut 5 bases from V and 3 bases from J; bases unmatched to any gene: 11. This CDR3 is 16 amino acids long. Germline CDR1 and CDR2: MNHEY and SMNVEV (reference sequence). CDR3 nucleotides: TGTGCCAGCAGTGACACGGACAGGGGAGGACTCTACGAGCAGTACTTC. Protein: CASSDTDRGGLYEQYF.